This TCR beta chain was sequenced for a study of blood T cell repertoires in COVID-19. Study-wide context: The United States, Italy and Spain provided the acute and convalescent COVID-19 samples. PBMCs, B-cell-depleted T cells, or T cells provided the cDNA or gDNA that made up the material.

Per germline, CDR1 SNHLY and CDR2 FYNNEI. Trimming took off 3 bases at V and 0 bases at J, with 15 bases between the two ends. There are 17 residues in the CDR3. Original processing notes: Using reference gene primer amplification, nucleated cell counts were estimated. Assay used: immunoSEQ multiplex PCR; TCRdb lists only in-frame clones, some missing. Clonal size and the V and J genes are those of that table, whereas D and trimming came from the DNA. Found here are some 200,000 clones, approximately 80% of them singletons; the top ten hold 9.7%. This TCR was sampled from a man aged 50 or older with active or convalescent COVID-19. The chain joins TRBV2 to TRBJ1-5, with D possibly matching TRBD1 (6 bases). Specimen: peripheral blood. The CDR3 spells CASSDGWGRHSNQPQHF. The CDR3 nucleotides are TGTGCCAGCAGTGATGGATGGGGGCGGCATAGCAATCAGCCCCAGCATTTT. The full variable domain, with the rest looked up from reference TRBV2 and TRBJ1-5, is EPEVTQTPSHQVTQMGQEVILRCVPISNHLYFYWYRQILGQKVEFLVSFYNNEISEKSEIFDDQFSVERPDGSNFTLKIRSTKLEDSAMYFCASSDGWGRHSNQPQHFGDGTRLSIL.